The T cell receptor beta chain under discussion was sequenced for a study of shared clonotypes between healthy human individuals (dated by TCRdb to about 2020). For the wider study: The cohort comprised two women and a few men aged 18 to 49 years. Per donor, three plates each were used for CD4 naive and CD4 memory, two for CD8 naive, and one for CD8 memory. The study deeply sequenced blood TCR repertoires of several healthy adults to estimate repertoire size and the extent of clonotype sharing between individuals. To increase sequencing depth and limit assay-specific biases, TCR repertoire library preparation and sequencing were carried out by different laboratories using diverse techniques. Per donor, leukapheresis produced somewhere between about 0.85 and 8.9 billion PBMCs. Study-wide findings and limitations: The small number of donors limited the genetic and exposure-history diversity represented. Clonotypes shared by all four sorted-subset donors showed higher generation probabilities than non-shared clonotypes. Naive subsets generally had larger estimated clonotype richness than memory subsets did. Pairwise subsampling indicated that sequencing depth was expected to affect the degree of clonotype sharing among donors. Sampling was restricted to blood, and TCR repertoires in tissues likely differ from the TCR repertoires found in blood. Across a handful of donors, 5% to 6% of naive CD4, approximately 4% of naive CD8, around 2.5% of memory CD4, and roughly 0.41% of memory CD8 clonotypes were shared. Incomplete sequencing was indicated by rarefaction of sorted-subset datasets, despite the large sequencing depth.

Remarks on this clone: It has no known antigen specificity. No quality values exist for individual bases; no much larger clone is one base distant.

The CDR3, from cysteine to phenylalanine, totals 16 residues. Only the CDR3 DNA is retained, 48 bases long and in frame from the first base. According to the germline V gene, CDR1 reads SNHLY and CDR2 reads FYNNEI. Between the V and J ends, shortened by 2 bases and 4 bases respectively, the junction contains 17 bases. Using the deep immunoSEQ assay, multiplex PCR amplified TCR CDR3 regions from genomic DNA. Extracted genomic DNA from each cell subset was distributed evenly across all wells of several immunoSEQ 96-well plates, and each plate was treated as a replicate. For sorted subsets, roughly 190 ng of genomic DNA, equivalent to 25,000 to 35,000 T cell genomes, went into each replicate PCR. Purified libraries were quantified with a Qubit 3.0 fluorometer, sized on a Bioanalyzer 2100, and re-quantified with the KAPA Library Quantification kit. Every immunoSEQ 96-well plate was sequenced on a separate single-read 150-cycle Illumina NextSeq 550 flow cell. Processing in the source paper ran as follows. The immunoSEQ output contained only junctional sequences without quality scores, so filtering could not match that applied to full-length reads. Sequences were annotated with PyIR, a Python wrapper for IgBLAST v1.9, and V/J genes and CDR3 were assigned using IMGT germline references. Reads with weak V/J assignments (E-value above 1e-6), missing CDR3, stop codons, out-of-frame junctions, or ambiguous translated residues were removed. V3J clonotypes were defined by identical inferred V gene, J gene, and CDR3 amino acid sequence. Percentage overlap between repertoires was calculated by dividing the number of shared unique clonotypes by the size of the smaller repertoire. RTK rarefaction, the Chao1 estimator, and Recon v2.1 estimates of unobserved clonotypes were used to assess repertoire richness. Generation probabilities for all TCRbeta clonotypes obtained by the gDNA method from four donors were computed using OLGA. Held by TCRdb, this immuneACCESS table contains in-frame sequences only and omits some clones. Under half of the omission traces to an unresolved V gene where checked; the cause of the rest is unknown. V and J calls and clone size come straight from that table; D and trimming were deduced from the DNA. Within this sample are 1,100,000 or so clones, with about 80% of them counted one time only. The ten biggest clones cover approximately 0.5% of the sample.

Donors were healthy HIV-negative adults with no recently reported acute infections or vaccinations. Only Caucasian adults living in Nashville, Tennessee, USA were represented among the donors. Magnetic negative selection was used to enrich CD4+ T cells, after which naive cells were positively selected on CD45RA and the negative fraction became the memory subset. After blood collection by leukapheresis, PBMCs were isolated using Ficoll-Histopaque density gradient centrifugation and then cryopreserved in the vapor phase of liquid nitrogen. Analytical flow cytometry was used to check the purity and quantity of every magnetically sorted T cell population. Each sorted fraction had its genomic DNA isolated and then quantified by UV absorbance on a Nanodrop 2000c.

The sample taken for sequencing was memory CD4+ T cells from PBMCs. The cell subset or site label for this specimen denotes: CD45RA-negative fraction. The chain is encoded by TRBV2 joined to TRBJ2-5; matching of 5 bases hints at TRBD2 as the D gene. The clonotype comes from a man younger than 35 in good health. Some clones in this sample may be carry-over from other donors' samples. The bases are TGTGCCAGCAGTGAAATTTTAGGGAGTGGCTTAGAGACCCAGTACTTC. Its protein reads: CASSEILGSGLETQYF.